The 16 T cell receptor beta chains in this list originate from one sample, sequenced in a study of cytomegalovirus exposure and HLA in healthy donors. PCR primers comprised 60 Vbeta and 13 Jbeta primers. The method was immunoSEQ multiplex PCR; TCRdb's version includes in-frame clones alone and lacks a portion of them. The sample consists of 80,000 to 100,000 clones, around three fifths of them appearing once. Sequenced input: PBMCs. These receptors came from a woman aged 40 to 55 in good health and CMV-seropositive.

The gene calls are TRBV18 and TRBJ1-5, with D unresolved. Trimming removed 3 bases at V and 0 bases at J, with 6 bases between. The CDR3 spans 14 residues. Germline CDR1 is KGHSH and CDR2 is LQKENI. Here the CDR3 reads CASSPIYSNQPQHF. The CDR3 nucleotides are TGTGCCAGCTCACCCATCTATAGCAATCAGCCCCAGCATTTT.

In this sample, this clone turned up a few times. V gene TRBV2 combines with J gene TRBJ1-1; perhaps TRBD1 as D (6 bases). V lost 2 bases and J lost 0, with 7 bases in between. CDR3 length equals 14 residues. CDR1 and CDR2 from the germline V gene are SNHLY and FYNNEI. CDR3 amino acids: CASSETGMNTEAFF. The CDR3 bases are TGTGCCAGCAGTGAAACAGGGATGAACACTGAAGCTTTCTTT.

The chain links TRBV19 to TRBJ1-5, with D possibly TRBD1 on 5 matching bases. From germline, CDR1 is LNHDA and CDR2 SQIVND (reference sequence). This CDR3 has 22 amino acids. Trimming left V 1 base short and J 0 bases short, with 28 bases between. Here the CDR3 DNA reads TGTGCCAGTAGTATAGTGCCGTCTTGGGGCGGCCAAATTTCCTATAGCAATCAGCCCCAGCATTTT. Translated, it gives CASSIVPSWGGQISYSNQPQHF.

This clone was recorded once. The CDR3 here is CATSKYRTGDDYEQYF. CDR3 DNA sequence: TGTGCCACCAGCAAATATAGGACAGGCGATGATTACGAGCAGTACTTC. The rearrangement links TRBV15 to TRBJ2-7; 7 nucleotides line up with TRBD1. This CDR3 is 16 amino acids long. V lost 4 bases, J lost 4 bases, and 13 bases stayed unmatched. Germline assignment: CDR1 LNHNV and CDR2 YYDKDF (reference sequence).

The chain recombines TRBV9 with TRBJ2-2; 7 bases are shared with TRBD1. The CDR3 has 15 amino acids. V gave up 3 bases and J gave up 7 bases; unmatched junction bases: 9. Germline CDR1 is SGDLS and CDR2 is YYNGEE. CDR3 region: CASSAGNRDSGELFF. For the CDR3, the DNA is TGTGCCAGCAGCGCCGGGAACCGGGACAGCGGGGAGCTGTTTTTT.

The chain links TRBV7-3 to TRBJ2-1; 13 nucleotides agree with TRBD2. Germline V gene sequence: CDR1 SGHTA, CDR2 FQGTGA. J gave up 5 bases and V 1 base, and 2 bases lay outside the gene matches. The CDR3 is 16 amino acids. The CDR3 coding sequence is TGTGCCAGCAGCTTAAAAGGGACTAGCGGGGACAATGAGCAGTTCTTC. It is translated as CASSLKGTSGDNEQFF. The complete variable domain, with remaining parts taken from reference TRBV7-3 and TRBJ2-1, reads GAGVSQTPSNKVTEKGKYVELRCDPISGHTALYWYRQSLGQGPEFLIYFQGTGAADDSGLPNDRFFAVRPEGSVSTLKIQRTERGDSAVYLCASSLKGTSGDNEQFFGPGTRLTVL.

For this clone: At one of its ends the junction is not consistent with the germline gene, which may arise from a read error. Here the CDR3 DNA reads TGTGCCAGTAGCTTAGCGCTTTCTACGGGAACCCAGCATTTT. It yields the protein CASSLALSTGTQHF. This chain uses TRBV7-8 with TRBJ1-5, with D unclear. CDR1 and CDR2 (germline): SGHVS, FQNEAQ. The length of the CDR3 is 14 residues.

For the CDR3, the DNA is TGCGCCAGCAGGGAGACGGGACTCACAGATACGCAGTATTTT. This codes for CASRETGLTDTQYF. The chain combines TRBV5-1 with TRBJ2-3, with a tentative D call TRBD2 (6 bases). The germline CDR1 and CDR2 sequences are SGHRS and YFSETQ. V was shortened by 5 bases and J by 2 bases, with 12 bases between the two germline ends. The CDR3 has 14 residues.

The rearrangement links TRBV4-3 to TRBJ2-1; 7 bases agree with TRBD2. The CDR3 has 17 residues. Germline lookup yields CDR1 LGHNA and CDR2 YSLEER. The V and J ends lost 0 bases and 3 bases, in that order; junction bases with no gene match: 8. The CDR3 nucleotides read TGCGCCAGCAGCCAAGATAGGGGTAGCGGGTACTACAATGAGCAGTTCTTC. It specifies CASSQDRGSGYYNEQFF.

The rearrangement joins TRBV25-1 to TRBJ1-1, with a weak D call TRBD1 (6 bases). Germline values: CDR1 MGHDK, CDR2 SYGVNS. The CDR3 runs to 13 residues. V was trimmed by 6 bases and J by 7 bases, leaving 15 bases between them. The chain's CDR3 is CASREGGGSEAFF. The CDR3, as DNA: TGTGCCAGCAGGGAGGGGGGGGGCAGTGAAGCTTTCTTT.

The V call is TRBV6-4, the J call TRBJ2-3; 10 bases align to TRBD1. V dropped 6 bases and J dropped 6; count of bases not matched to a gene: 6. Germline V lookup: CDR1 MRHNA, CDR2 SNTAGT. This CDR3 region has 14 residues. This CDR3 is CASRGGTGVDTQYF. The DNA for the CDR3 is TGTGCCAGCAGGGGGGGGACAGGGGTGGATACGCAGTATTTT.

This clone appeared a few times. This sequence joins TRBV5-1 and TRBJ2-7, with D tentatively TRBD2 (7 bases). V was clipped by 4 bases and J by 2 bases, with 22 bases between them. The CDR3 is 17 amino acids. Germline CDR1 reads SGHRS; CDR2 reads YFSETQ. CDR3 region: CASSVTSGAGVAYEQYF. The DNA for the CDR3 is TGCGCCAGCAGCGTGACCTCGGGGGCGGGAGTCGCCTACGAGCAGTACTTC.

The table lists this clone with a few counts. The genes are TRBV4-2 and TRBJ1-3, with a weak D call TRBD1 (6 bases). V was trimmed by 2 bases and J by 14 bases, leaving 10 bases between them. This CDR3 has 11 residues. Germline V gene data show CDR1 as LGHNA and CDR2 as YNFKEQ. The CDR3 DNA is TGTGCCAGCAGCCAACGGGGGGCCCTATATTTT. It specifies CASSQRGALYF.

The chain combines TRBV13 with TRBJ1-2, with D possibly being TRBD1 (6 bases). This CDR3 region has 13 residues. CDR1 is PRHDT and CDR2 is FYEKMQ in the germline V gene (reference sequence). Trimming cost V 5 bases and J 5 bases, with 12 bases left between them. The CDR3 reads CASSLDRIYGYTF. The DNA of the CDR3 is TGTGCCAGCAGCCTGGACAGAATTTATGGCTACACCTTC.

The chain is built from TRBV28 and TRBJ2-1; D is unclear. The CDR3 contains 14 residues. With 0 bases removed from V and 2 bases from J, the gap between germline ends came to 5 bases. Looked up from germline, CDR1 is MDHEN and CDR2 is SYDVKM. The CDR3 region is CASSLWGPYNEQFF. DNA for the CDR3: TGTGCCAGCAGTTTATGGGGCCCCTACAATGAGCAGTTCTTC. Together with reference TRBV28 and TRBJ2-1, the CDR3 gives the full variable domain: DVKVTQSSRYLVKRTGEKVFLECVQDMDHENMFWYRQDPGLGLRLIYFSYDVKMKEKGDIPEGYSVSREKKERFSLILESASTNQTSMYLCASSLWGPYNEQFFGPGTRLTVL.

A note on this clone: This specimen includes other DNA sequences encoding the same CDR3. The chain joins TRBV7-2 to TRBJ2-3, with 10 bases lining up with TRBD2. J was trimmed by 3 bases and V by 5 bases; bases with no gene match: 8. Per germline, CDR1 SGHTA and CDR2 FQGNSA. CDR3 size: 16 residues. Written as DNA, the CDR3 is TGTGCCAGCAGCCCTATAGCGGGAGGAGGAACAGATACGCAGTATTTT. It is translated as CASSPIAGGGTDTQYF. Drawing the rest from reference TRBV7-2 and TRBJ2-3, the complete variable domain is GAGVSQSPSNKVTEKGKDVELRCDPISGHTALYWYRQSLGQGLEFLIYFQGNSAPDKSGLPSDRFSAERTGGSVSTLTIQRTQQEDSAVYLCASSPIAGGGTDTQYFGPGTRLTVL.